The 11 T cell receptor beta chains in this list originate from one sample, sequenced in a study of blood T cell repertoires in COVID-19. Profiling relied on immunoSEQ multiplex PCR, and the TCRdb table lists in-frame clones only, not all of them. This table holds over 70,000 clones, 75% to 85% found once. Sequenced: peripheral blood. Source of these receptors: a woman of 80 years or more with acute or convalescent COVID-19.

The chain combines TRBV15 with TRBJ1-2, with D unresolved. V lost 1 base and J lost 11, with 11 bases in between. CDR1 is LNHNV and CDR2 is YYDKDF in the germline V gene (reference sequence). This CDR3 comprises 12 residues. The CDR3 nucleotides read TGTGCCACCAGCAGAGCTTTCGAGACTTACACCTTC. Its protein is CATSRAFETYTF.

The chain has TRBV6-5 and TRBJ2-6; no definite D call. Germline assignment: CDR1 MNHEY and CDR2 SVGAGI. The CDR3 is made up of 15 amino acids. Trimming left V 6 bases short and J 2 bases short, with 11 bases between. The CDR3 region has the DNA TGTGCCAGCAGGCGAGGTCAGACTGGGGCCAACGTCCTGACTTTC. It codes for CASRRGQTGANVLTF.

This clone was counted ten times or more. The chain couples TRBV2 to TRBJ1-3; the D is unclear. The germline CDR1 and CDR2 sequences are SNHLY and FYNNEI. Trimming shortened V by 4 bases and J by 8 bases, and 6 bases separated the two germline ends. The CDR3 is made up of 11 amino acids. DNA for the CDR3: TGTGCCAGCAGTGTTGCAGACACCATATATTTT. Its translation is CASSVADTIYF.

The CDR3 coding sequence is TGCGCCAGCACTGGACAGGGGGCCATGACCGGGGAGCTGTTTTTT. Translation gives CASTGQGAMTGELFF. V and J are TRBV5-1 and TRBJ2-2, with TRBD1 matching over 11 bases. CDR1 is SGHRS and CDR2 is YFSETQ in the germline V gene. After removal of 6 bases from V and 5 bases from J, the junction contained 6 bases not matched to a gene. CDR3 length: 15 residues.

CDR3 in amino acids: CASSPRGVPGNQPQHF. The CDR3 DNA follows: TGTGCCAGCAGCCCTCGGGGAGTCCCGGGCAATCAGCCCCAGCATTTT. This chain connects TRBV7-8 to TRBJ1-5, with no clear D. Trimming took 5 bases from V and 2 from J, leaving 16 bases between them. Germline values: CDR1 SGHVS, CDR2 FQNEAQ. The CDR3 runs to 16 residues.

There are many counts of this clone. The V call is TRBV7-9, the J call TRBJ1-1; a weak D match, TRBD1 (5 bases). This CDR3 is 14 amino acids long. V lost 4 bases and J lost 1, with 10 bases in between. CDR1 SEHNR and CDR2 FQNEAQ come from the germline V gene (reference sequence). The CDR3 spells CASSSATGNTEAFF. The CDR3 DNA sequence: TGTGCCAGCAGCTCGGCCACAGGGAACACTGAAGCTTTCTTT. The entire variable domain, with the rest obtained from reference TRBV7-9 and TRBJ1-1, is as follows: DTGVSQNPRHKITKRGQNVTFRCDPISEHNRLYWYRQTLGQGPEFLTYFQNEAQLEKSRLLSDRFSAERPKGSFSTLEIQRTEQGDSAMYLCASSSATGNTEAFFGQGTRLTVV.

The chain is built from TRBV5-1 and TRBJ2-3; unclear D gene. CDR3 length: 14 residues. Between the trimmed V and J ends, which lost 1 base and 0 bases, there was a span of 6 bases. Germline CDR1 reads SGHRS; CDR2 reads YFSETQ. The CDR3 spells CASSLKSSTDTQYF. DNA for the CDR3: TGCGCCAGCAGCTTGAAGAGTAGCACAGATACGCAGTATTTT.

The V call is TRBV6-5, the J call TRBJ2-4, with 9 bases matching TRBD1. V was pared by 3 bases and J by 9 bases, with 9 bases of the junction left unmatched. The CDR3 is made up of 15 amino acids. Looked up from germline, CDR1 is MNHEY and CDR2 is SVGAGI. CDR3 coding DNA: TGTGCCAGCAGTTATTCGGGACAGGGAGGTGGCATTCAGTACTTC. The encoded protein is CASSYSGQGGGIQYF.

The sample holds many counts of this clone. The rearrangement uses TRBV19 and TRBJ1-5; D is ambiguous. Deletions cut 6 bases from V and 4 bases from J, with 13 bases between. In germline, CDR1 is LNHDA, CDR2 SQIVND (reference sequence). The CDR3 runs to 14 residues. CDR3 DNA sequence: TGTGCCAGTAGCATTAGAACGGGTAATCAGCCCCAGCATTTT. Its protein product is CASSIRTGNQPQHF. The full variable domain, its missing parts supplied by reference TRBV19 and TRBJ1-5, is DGGITQSPKYLFRKEGQNVTLSCEQNLNHDAMYWYRQDPGQGLRLIYYSQIVNDFQKGDIAEGYSVSREKKESFPLTVTSAQKNPTAFYLCASSIRTGNQPQHFGDGTRLSIL.

This chain connects TRBV6-5 to TRBJ2-5, with D tentatively TRBD2 (6 bases). The germline V and J ends were trimmed by 9 bases and 2 bases, with 16 bases remaining between them. There are 14 residues in the CDR3. Per germline, CDR1 MNHEY and CDR2 SVGAGI. The CDR3 loop is CARGPPSVQETQYF. CDR3 nucleotide sequence: TGTGCCAGGGGCCCCCCTAGCGTACAAGAGACCCAGTACTTC.

This chain uses TRBV11-2 with TRBJ1-2; TRBD1 matches at 7 bases. V dropped 5 bases and J dropped 7; count of bases not matched to a gene: 10. The CDR3 is 14 amino acids. The germline gives CDR1 SGHAT, CDR2 FQNNGV. The CDR3 reads CASSPKTGRGGYTF. In nucleotides, the CDR3 is TGTGCCAGCAGCCCCAAGACAGGGCGCGGTGGCTACACCTTC.